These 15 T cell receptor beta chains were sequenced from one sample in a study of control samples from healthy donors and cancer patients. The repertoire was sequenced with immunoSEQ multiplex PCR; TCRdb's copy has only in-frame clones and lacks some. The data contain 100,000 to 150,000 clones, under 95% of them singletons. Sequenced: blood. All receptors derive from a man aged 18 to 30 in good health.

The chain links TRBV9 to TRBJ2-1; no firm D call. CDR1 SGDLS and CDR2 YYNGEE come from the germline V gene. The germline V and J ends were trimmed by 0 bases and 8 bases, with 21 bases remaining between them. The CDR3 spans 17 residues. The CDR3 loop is CASSVEPTDGPTHEQFF. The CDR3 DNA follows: TGTGCCAGCAGCGTAGAGCCCACCGACGGTCCCACCCATGAGCAGTTCTTC.

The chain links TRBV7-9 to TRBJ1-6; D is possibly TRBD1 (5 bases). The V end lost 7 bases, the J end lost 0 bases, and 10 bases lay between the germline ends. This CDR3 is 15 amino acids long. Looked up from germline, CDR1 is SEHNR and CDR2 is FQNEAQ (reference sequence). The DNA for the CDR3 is TGTGCCAGCACCCCAGGGAGCTCCTATAATTCACCCCTCCACTTT. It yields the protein CASTPGSSYNSPLHF.

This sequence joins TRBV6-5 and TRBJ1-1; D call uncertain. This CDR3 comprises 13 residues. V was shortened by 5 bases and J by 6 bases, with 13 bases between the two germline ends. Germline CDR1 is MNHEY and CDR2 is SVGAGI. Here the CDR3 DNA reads TGTGCCAGCAGTCTCCTGGGCGGGGCTGAAGCTTTCTTT. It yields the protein CASSLLGGAEAFF.

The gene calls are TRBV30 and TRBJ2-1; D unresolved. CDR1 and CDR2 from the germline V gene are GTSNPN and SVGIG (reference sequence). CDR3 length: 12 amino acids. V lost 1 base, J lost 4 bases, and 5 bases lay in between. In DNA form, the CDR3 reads TGTGCCTGGAGTGAGGCTTACAATGAGCAGTTCTTC. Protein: CAWSEAYNEQFF.

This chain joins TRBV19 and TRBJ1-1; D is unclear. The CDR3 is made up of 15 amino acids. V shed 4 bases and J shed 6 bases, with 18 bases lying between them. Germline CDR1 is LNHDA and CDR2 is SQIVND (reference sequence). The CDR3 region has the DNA TGTGCCAGTAGTACTCAACCAATTGGACGGGCTGAAGCTTTCTTT. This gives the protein CASSTQPIGRAEAFF.

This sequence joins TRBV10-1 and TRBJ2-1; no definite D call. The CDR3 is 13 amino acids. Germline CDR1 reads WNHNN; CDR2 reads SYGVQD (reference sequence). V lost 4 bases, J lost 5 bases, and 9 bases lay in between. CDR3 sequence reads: CASSGRENNEQFF. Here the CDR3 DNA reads TGCGCCAGCAGTGGAAGGGAAAACAATGAGCAGTTCTTC.

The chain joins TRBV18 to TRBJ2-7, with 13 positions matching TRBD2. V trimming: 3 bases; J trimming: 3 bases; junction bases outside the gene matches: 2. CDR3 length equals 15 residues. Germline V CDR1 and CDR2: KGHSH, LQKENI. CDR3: CASSPGTSGNYEQYF. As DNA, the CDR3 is TGTGCCAGCTCACCCGGGACTAGCGGGAACTACGAGCAGTACTTC.

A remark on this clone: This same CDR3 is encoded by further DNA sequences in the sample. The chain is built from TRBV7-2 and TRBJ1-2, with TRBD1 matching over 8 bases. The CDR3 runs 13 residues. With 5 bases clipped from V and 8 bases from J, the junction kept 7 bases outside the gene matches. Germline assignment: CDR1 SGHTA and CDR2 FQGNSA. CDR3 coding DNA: TGTGCCAGCAGCCCACGGACAGGGTACGGCTACACCTTC. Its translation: CASSPRTGYGYTF.

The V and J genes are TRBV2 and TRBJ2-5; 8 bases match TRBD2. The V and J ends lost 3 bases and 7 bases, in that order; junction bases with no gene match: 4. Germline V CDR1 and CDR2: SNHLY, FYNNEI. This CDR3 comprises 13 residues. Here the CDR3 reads CASSETSEATQYF. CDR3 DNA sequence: TGTGCCAGCAGTGAGACTAGCGAGGCGACCCAGTACTTC.

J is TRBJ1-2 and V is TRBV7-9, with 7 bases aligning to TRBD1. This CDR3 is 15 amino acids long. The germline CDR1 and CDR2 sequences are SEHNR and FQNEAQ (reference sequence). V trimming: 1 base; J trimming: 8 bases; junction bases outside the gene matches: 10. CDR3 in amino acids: CASSLGEGAARGYTF. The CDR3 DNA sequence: TGTGCCAGCAGCTTAGGGGAGGGGGCCGCTCGGGGCTACACCTTC.

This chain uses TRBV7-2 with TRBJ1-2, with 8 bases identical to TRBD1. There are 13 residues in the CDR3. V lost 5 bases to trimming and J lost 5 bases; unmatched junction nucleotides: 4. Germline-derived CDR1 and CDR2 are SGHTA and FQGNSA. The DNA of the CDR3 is TGTGCCAGCAGCCCGGACAGGGTTTATGGCTACACCTTC. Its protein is CASSPDRVYGYTF.

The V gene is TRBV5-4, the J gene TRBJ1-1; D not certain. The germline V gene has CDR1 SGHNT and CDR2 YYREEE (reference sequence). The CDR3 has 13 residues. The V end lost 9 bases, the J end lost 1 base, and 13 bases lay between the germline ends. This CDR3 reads CATARERNTEAFF. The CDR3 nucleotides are TGTGCCACGGCTCGGGAAAGGAACACTGAAGCTTTCTTT.

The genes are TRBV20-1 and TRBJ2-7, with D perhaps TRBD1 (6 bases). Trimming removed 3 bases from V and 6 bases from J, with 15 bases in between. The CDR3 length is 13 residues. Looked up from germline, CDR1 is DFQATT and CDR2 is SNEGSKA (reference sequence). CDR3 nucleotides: TGCAGTGCTAGTCAACAGGGTCTCGCCGAGCAGTACTTC. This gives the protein CSASQQGLAEQYF.

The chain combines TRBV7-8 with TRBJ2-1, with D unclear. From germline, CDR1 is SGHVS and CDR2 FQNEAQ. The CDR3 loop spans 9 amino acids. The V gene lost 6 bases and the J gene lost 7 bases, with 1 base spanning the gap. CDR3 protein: CASRNEQFF. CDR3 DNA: TGTGCCAGCAGGAATGAGCAGTTCTTC.

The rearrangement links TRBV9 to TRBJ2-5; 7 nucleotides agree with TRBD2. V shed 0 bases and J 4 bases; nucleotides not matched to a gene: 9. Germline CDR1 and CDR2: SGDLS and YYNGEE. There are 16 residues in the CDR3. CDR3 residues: CASSVGPFREGETQYF. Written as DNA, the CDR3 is TGTGCCAGCAGCGTAGGCCCCTTCAGGGAGGGAGAGACCCAGTACTTC.